A single sample gave rise to the 12 T cell receptor beta chains below, sequenced in a study of vaccination and CD4 T cells after COVID-19. Antigens for these TCRs are unknown. Scientists ran DNA taken from cultured CD4+ T cells through the Oncomine TCR Beta short-read assay for sequencing. TCRdb reprocessed the PCR reads via MiXCR and lists one record per CDR3 protein. The sample lists roughly 18,000 distinct CDR3 sequences; 51% were seen once. Time point denoted: late sampling 161 to 241 days after vaccination in a few convalescent patients. Treatment given: approximately 9-day PBMC culture with coronavirus spike peptide pools or control peptides (ViraFEST assay). This sample comprised CD4+ T cells from blood, cultured in vitro, obtained about 7 months after SARS-CoV-2 vaccination. These receptors were obtained from a human donor who had recovered from COVID-19.

V usage is TRBV19 and J usage is TRBJ1-5; the match to TRBD1 covers 7 bases. J gave up 1 base and V 0 bases, and 6 bases lay outside the gene matches. CDR1 and CDR2 (germline): LNHDA, SQIVND (reference sequence). This CDR3 is 17 amino acids long. The CDR3, as DNA: TGTGCCAGTAGTATAGATCGACAGGGATTAAGCAATCAGCCCCAGCATTTT. The encoded protein is CASSIDRQGLSNQPQHF.

V is TRBV20-1 and J is TRBJ2-7, with 9 bases matching TRBD1. Trimming at V came to 3 bases and at J to 1 base, leaving 4 bases not matched to a gene. Germline CDR1 and CDR2: DFQATT and SNEGSKA (reference sequence). The CDR3 consists of 14 residues. The CDR3 DNA is TGCAGTGCTAGCCCCGGGACAGGGTCCTACGAGCAGTACTTC. The encoded protein is CSASPGTGSYEQYF.

The chain employs TRBV12-3 or TRBV12-4 and TRBJ1-2; D is unclear. Deletions cut 7 bases from V and 2 bases from J, with 14 bases between. The CDR3 is 14 amino acids. CDR3 protein: CASTERTENYGYTF. CDR3 nucleotides: TGTGCCAGCACCGAGCGGACTGAGAACTATGGCTACACCTTC.

The rearrangement uses TRBV19 and TRBJ1-2, with 7 nucleotides matching TRBD1. The ends lost 3 bases at V and 3 bases at J; junction bases unmatched: 7. The CDR3 consists of 15 residues. Germline V gene sequence: CDR1 LNHDA, CDR2 SQIVND (reference sequence). CDR3 DNA sequence: TGTGCCAGTAGTATCAGACAGGGAGGGGACTATGGCTACACCTTC. The encoded protein is CASSIRQGGDYGYTF.

This clonotype turned up a few times. The chain has TRBV19 and TRBJ2-5; 14 nucleotides agree with TRBD2. Germline V gene data show CDR1 as LNHDA and CDR2 as SQIVND (reference sequence). This CDR3 contains 17 residues. V dropped 5 bases and J dropped 2; count of bases not matched to a gene: 7. As DNA, the CDR3 is TGTGCCAGTAGTCAGGGACTAGCGGGAGTTGGGCAAGAGACCCAGTACTTC. As protein: CASSQGLAGVGQETQYF.

The chain uses TRBV11-2 and TRBJ2-4; maybe TRBD2 (5 bases). This CDR3 has 13 amino acids. V lost 5 bases and J lost 9, with 14 bases in between. Germline lookup yields CDR1 SGHAT and CDR2 FQNNGV. CDR3 region: CASSPGVLGIQYF. The CDR3 coding sequence is TGTGCCAGCAGCCCCGGGGTGCTTGGCATTCAGTACTTC.

This chain uses TRBV5-4 with TRBJ2-1; D ambiguous. Trimming took 0 bases from V and 10 from J, leaving 14 bases between them. Germline V gene lookup returns CDR1 SGHNT and CDR2 YYREEE (reference sequence). The CDR3 covers 14 residues. The CDR3 coding sequence is TGTGCCAGCAGCTTGGAGCCTGCGAGACGGGAGCAGTTCTTC. Its translation: CASSLEPARREQFF.

V gene TRBV2 combines with J gene TRBJ1-2; the D gene is possibly TRBD1 (5 bases). This CDR3 spans 13 amino acids. Germline V gives CDR1 SNHLY, CDR2 FYNNEI. The V gene lost 5 bases and the J gene lost 7 bases, with 14 bases spanning the gap. CDR3 DNA: TGTGCCAGCAGTTTGGCTGGAAGGGGTGGCTACACCTTC. As protein: CASSLAGRGGYTF. The full variable domain, rest sourced from reference TRBV2 and TRBJ1-2, is EPEVTQTPSHQVTQMGQEVILRCVPISNHLYFYWYRQILGQKVEFLVSFYNNEISEKSEIFDDQFSVERPDGSNFTLKIRSTKLEDSAMYFCASSLAGRGGYTFGSGTRLTVV.

The V call is TRBV4-2, the J call TRBJ2-3; 7 bases match TRBD2. CDR1 LGHNA and CDR2 YNFKEQ come from the germline V gene. The CDR3 has 20 residues. V was pared by 4 bases and J by 1 base, with 20 bases of the junction left unmatched. CDR3 region: CASSRNNAGFERGRTDTQYF. CDR3 sequence (DNA): TGTGCCAGCAGCCGAAATAATGCCGGATTTGAGCGGGGCCGCACAGATACGCAGTATTTT.

The chain couples TRBV6-1 to TRBJ2-7; unclear D gene. Germline V CDR1 and CDR2: MNHNS, SASEGT. Trimming cost V 6 bases and J 4 bases, with 10 bases left between them. CDR3 length: 12 amino acids. The CDR3 loop is CASRDPGYEQYF. Here the CDR3 DNA reads TGTGCCAGCAGAGACCCCGGGTACGAGCAGTACTTC.

This clonotype appeared a single time. The rearrangement uses TRBV7-9 and TRBJ1-2; 10 positions agree with TRBD1. The CDR3 length is 13 residues. V was pared by 5 bases and J by 5 bases, with 2 bases of the junction left unmatched. CDR1 is SEHNR, CDR2 FQNEAQ, per germline (reference sequence). CDR3 sequence: CASSRGQGYGYTF. DNA of the CDR3: TGTGCCAGCAGCCGGGGACAGGGGTATGGCTACACCTTC.

The chain joins TRBV6-5 to TRBJ2-7; unclear D gene. The ends were cut back, 7 bases at V and 2 bases at J, with 12 bases in the middle. Germline V gene sequence: CDR1 MNHEY, CDR2 SVGAGI. This CDR3 has 13 amino acids. For the CDR3, the DNA is TGTGCCAGCATTACTCCCTACCCCTACGAGCAGTACTTC. As protein: CASITPYPYEQYF.